This T cell receptor (beta chain) was identified during a study of a mutant IDH1 vaccine in newly diagnosed glioma. Turning to the study itself: Earlier therapy was either radiotherapy, temozolomide, or both, and most got both.

CDR1 MNHNS and CDR2 SASEGT come from the germline V gene. The CDR3 consists of 13 residues. Trimming left V 0 bases short and J 10 bases short, with 10 bases between. Profiling relied on immunoSEQ multiplex PCR, and the TCRdb table lists in-frame clones only, not all of them. The sample records 30,000 to 40,000 clones, about nine tenths being singletons. Time point given: baseline, week 1 (first vaccination visit). Treatment reported: pre-vaccination baseline after standard-of-care therapy. Sequencing used PBMCs, obtained from a glioma patient treated with radiotherapy, temozolomide or both. The genes are TRBV6-1 and TRBJ2-1; D ambiguous. The source is a man younger than 30 with glioma. The CDR3 sequence: CASSEARRQEQFF. In nucleotides, the CDR3 is TGTGCCAGCAGTGAAGCTAGGCGGCAGGAGCAGTTCTTC.